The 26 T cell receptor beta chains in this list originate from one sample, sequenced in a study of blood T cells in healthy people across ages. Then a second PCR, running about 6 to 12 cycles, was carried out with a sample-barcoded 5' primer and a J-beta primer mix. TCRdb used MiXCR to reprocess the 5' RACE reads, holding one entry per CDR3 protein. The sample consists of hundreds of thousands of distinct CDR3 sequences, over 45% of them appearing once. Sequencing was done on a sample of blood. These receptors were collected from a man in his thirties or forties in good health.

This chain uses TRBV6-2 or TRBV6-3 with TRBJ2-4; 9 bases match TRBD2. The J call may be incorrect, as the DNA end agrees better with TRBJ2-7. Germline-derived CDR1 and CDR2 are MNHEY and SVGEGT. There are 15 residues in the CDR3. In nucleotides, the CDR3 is TGTGCCAGCAGTTACTCAGCGGGAGGCATCTACGAGCAGTACTTC. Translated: CASSYSAGGIYEQYF.

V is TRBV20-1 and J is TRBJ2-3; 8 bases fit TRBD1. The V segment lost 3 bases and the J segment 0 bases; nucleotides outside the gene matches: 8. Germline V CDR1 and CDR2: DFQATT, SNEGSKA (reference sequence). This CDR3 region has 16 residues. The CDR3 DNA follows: TGCAGTGCTAGGGGGTGGACAGGGAGTAGCACAGATACGCAGTATTTT. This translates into CSARGWTGSSTDTQYF.

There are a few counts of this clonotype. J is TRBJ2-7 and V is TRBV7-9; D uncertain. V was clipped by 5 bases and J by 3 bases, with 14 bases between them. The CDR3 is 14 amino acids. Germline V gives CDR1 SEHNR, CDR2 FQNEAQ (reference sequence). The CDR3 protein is CASSRTQEYYEQYF. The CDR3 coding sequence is TGTGCCAGCAGCCGTACCCAGGAATACTACGAGCAGTACTTC.

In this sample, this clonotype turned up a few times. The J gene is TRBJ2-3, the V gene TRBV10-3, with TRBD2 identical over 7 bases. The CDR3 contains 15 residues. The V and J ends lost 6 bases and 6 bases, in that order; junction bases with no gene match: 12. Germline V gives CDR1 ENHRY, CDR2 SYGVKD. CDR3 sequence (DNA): TGTGCCATCAGAGCCGGGACTACCATTGGGGATACGCAGTATTTT. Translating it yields CAIRAGTTIGDTQYF.

CDR3: CASSFRGGAGTDTQYF. The DNA of the CDR3 is TGTGCCAGCAGCTTCCGGGGGGGGGCCGGCACAGATACGCAGTATTTT. V gene TRBV11-2 combines with J gene TRBJ2-3; 8 nucleotides match TRBD2. Germline assignment: CDR1 SGHAT and CDR2 FQNNGV. The CDR3 is 16 residues long. J lost 1 base, V lost 3 bases, and 6 bases had no gene match.

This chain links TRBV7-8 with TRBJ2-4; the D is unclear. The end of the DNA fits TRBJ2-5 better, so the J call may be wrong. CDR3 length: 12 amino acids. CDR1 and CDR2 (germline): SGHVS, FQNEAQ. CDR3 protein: CASSSILETQYF. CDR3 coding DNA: TGTGCCAGCAGCTCTATTCTAGAGACCCAGTACTTC.

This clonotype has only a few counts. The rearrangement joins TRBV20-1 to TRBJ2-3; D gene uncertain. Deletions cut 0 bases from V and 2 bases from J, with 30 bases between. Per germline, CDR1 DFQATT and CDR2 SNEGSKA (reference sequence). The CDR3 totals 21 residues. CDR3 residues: CSARDLAEIFSEKESTDTQYF. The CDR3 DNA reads TGCAGTGCTAGAGATCTCGCCGAAATTTTCTCGGAGAAGGAGTCCACAGATACGCAGTATTTT.

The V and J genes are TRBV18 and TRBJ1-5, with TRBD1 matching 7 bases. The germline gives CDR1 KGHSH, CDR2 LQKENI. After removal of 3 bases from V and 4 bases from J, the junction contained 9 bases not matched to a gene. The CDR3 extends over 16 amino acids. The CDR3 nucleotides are TGTGCCAGCTCACCTTCACAGGGGCGGGGGAATCAGCCCCAGCATTTT. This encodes CASSPSQGRGNQPQHF.

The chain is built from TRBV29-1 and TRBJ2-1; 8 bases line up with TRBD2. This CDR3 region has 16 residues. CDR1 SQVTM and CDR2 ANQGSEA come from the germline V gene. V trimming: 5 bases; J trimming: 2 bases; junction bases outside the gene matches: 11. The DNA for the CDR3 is TGCAGCGTTTCCCGTGGTAGCGGGAATACCTACAATGAGCAGTTCTTC. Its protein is CSVSRGSGNTYNEQFF.

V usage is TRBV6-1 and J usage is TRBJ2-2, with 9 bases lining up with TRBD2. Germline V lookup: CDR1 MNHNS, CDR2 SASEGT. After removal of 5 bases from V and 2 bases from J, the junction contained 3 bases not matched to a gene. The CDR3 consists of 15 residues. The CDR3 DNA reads TGTGCCAGCAGTTATAGCGGGGGTAACACCGGGGAGCTGTTTTTT. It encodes CASSYSGGNTGELFF.

CDR3 sequence: CSARTGGTGELFF. The CDR3 DNA reads TGCAGTGCTAGGACAGGGGGCACCGGGGAGCTGTTTTTT. The chain employs TRBV20-1 and TRBJ2-2; 9 bases are shared with TRBD1. In germline, CDR1 is DFQATT, CDR2 SNEGSKA (reference sequence). The CDR3 runs to 13 residues. With V trimmed by 3 bases and J by 4 bases, 0 bases remained unmatched.

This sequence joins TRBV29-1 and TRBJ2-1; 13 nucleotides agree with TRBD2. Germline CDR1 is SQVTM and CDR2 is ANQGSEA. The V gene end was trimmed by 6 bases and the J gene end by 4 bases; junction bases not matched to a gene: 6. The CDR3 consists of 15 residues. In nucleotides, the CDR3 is TGCAGCGTGGGGGGACTAGCGGGGCCGTACAATGAGCAGTTCTTC. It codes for CSVGGLAGPYNEQFF.

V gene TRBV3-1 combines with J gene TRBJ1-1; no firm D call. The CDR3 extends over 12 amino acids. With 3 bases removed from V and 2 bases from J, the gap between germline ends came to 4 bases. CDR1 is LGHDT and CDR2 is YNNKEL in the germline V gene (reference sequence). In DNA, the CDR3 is TGTGCCAGCAGCCACCTCAACACTGAAGCTTTCTTT. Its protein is CASSHLNTEAFF.

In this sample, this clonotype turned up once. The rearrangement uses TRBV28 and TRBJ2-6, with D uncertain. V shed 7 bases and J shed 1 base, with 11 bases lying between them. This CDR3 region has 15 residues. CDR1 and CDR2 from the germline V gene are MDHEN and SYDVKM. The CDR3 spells CASTSWASGANVLTF. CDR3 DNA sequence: TGTGCCAGCACCTCATGGGCTTCTGGGGCCAACGTCCTGACTTTC. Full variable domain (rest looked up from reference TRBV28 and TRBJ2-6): DVKVTQSSRYLVKRTGEKVFLECVQDMDHENMFWYRQDPGLGLRLIYFSYDVKMKEKGDIPEGYSVSREKKERFSLILESASTNQTSMYLCASTSWASGANVLTFGAGSRLTVL.

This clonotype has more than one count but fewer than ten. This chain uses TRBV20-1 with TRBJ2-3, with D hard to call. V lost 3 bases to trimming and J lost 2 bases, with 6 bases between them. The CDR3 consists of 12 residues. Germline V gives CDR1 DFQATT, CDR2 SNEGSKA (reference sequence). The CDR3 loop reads CSASNPTDTQYF. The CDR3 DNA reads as TGCAGTGCTAGTAACCCCACAGATACGCAGTATTTT.

The chain's CDR3 is CASSWLTSGVSNEQFF. In nucleotides, the CDR3 is TGTGCCAGCAGCTGGCTGACTAGCGGGGTTTCTAATGAGCAGTTCTTC. The chain employs TRBV3-1 and TRBJ2-1; 11 positions agree with TRBD2. This CDR3 has 16 amino acids. After removal of 5 bases from V and 7 bases from J, the junction contained 10 bases not matched to a gene. Germline CDR1 reads LGHDT; CDR2 reads YNNKEL (reference sequence).

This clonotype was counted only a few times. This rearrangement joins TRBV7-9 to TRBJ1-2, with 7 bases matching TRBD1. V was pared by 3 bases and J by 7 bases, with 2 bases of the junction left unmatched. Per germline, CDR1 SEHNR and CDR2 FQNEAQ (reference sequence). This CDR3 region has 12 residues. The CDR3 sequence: CASSFGDSGYTF. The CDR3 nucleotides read TGTGCCAGCAGCTTTGGGGACAGTGGCTACACCTTC.

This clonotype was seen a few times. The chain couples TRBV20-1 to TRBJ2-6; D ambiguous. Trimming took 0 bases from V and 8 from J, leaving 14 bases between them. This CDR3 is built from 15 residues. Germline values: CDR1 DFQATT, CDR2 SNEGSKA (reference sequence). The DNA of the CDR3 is TGCAGTGCTAGAGATCTCCAAGGAGAAACCAACGTCCTGACTTTC. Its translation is CSARDLQGETNVLTF.

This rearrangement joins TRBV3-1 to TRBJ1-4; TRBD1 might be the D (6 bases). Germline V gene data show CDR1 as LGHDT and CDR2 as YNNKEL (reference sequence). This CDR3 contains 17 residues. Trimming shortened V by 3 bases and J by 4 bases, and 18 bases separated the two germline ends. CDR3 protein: CASSHRIWGHSNEKLFF. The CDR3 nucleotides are TGTGCCAGCAGCCACCGTATCTGGGGACACAGTAATGAAAAACTGTTTTTT.

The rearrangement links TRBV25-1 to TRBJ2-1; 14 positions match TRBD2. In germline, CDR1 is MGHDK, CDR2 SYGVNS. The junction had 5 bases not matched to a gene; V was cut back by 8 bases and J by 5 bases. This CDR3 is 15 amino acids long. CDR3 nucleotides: TGTGCCAGCGTAGGACTAGCGGGGGGAAACAATGAGCAGTTCTTC. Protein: CASVGLAGGNNEQFF.

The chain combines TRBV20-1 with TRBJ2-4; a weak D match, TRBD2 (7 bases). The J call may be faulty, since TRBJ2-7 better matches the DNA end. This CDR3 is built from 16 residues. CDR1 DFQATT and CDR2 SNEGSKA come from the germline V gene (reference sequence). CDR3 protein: CSARGTSWGGTYEQYF. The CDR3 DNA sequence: TGCAGTGCTAGAGGGACTTCTTGGGGGGGCACCTACGAGCAGTACTTC.

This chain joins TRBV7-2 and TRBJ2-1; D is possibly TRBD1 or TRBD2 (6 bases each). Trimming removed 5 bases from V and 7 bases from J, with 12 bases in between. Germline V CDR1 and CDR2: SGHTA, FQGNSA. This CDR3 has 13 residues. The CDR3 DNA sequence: TGTGCCAGCAGCACCCGAGGGGGGAATGAGCAGTTCTTC. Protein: CASSTRGGNEQFF.

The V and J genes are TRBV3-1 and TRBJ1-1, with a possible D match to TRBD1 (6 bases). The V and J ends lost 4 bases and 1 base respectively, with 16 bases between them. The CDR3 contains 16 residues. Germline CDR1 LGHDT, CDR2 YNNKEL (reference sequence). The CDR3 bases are TGTGCCAGCAGCCCCCTCCTGGGGGCAAGGAACACTGAAGCTTTCTTT. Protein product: CASSPLLGARNTEAFF.

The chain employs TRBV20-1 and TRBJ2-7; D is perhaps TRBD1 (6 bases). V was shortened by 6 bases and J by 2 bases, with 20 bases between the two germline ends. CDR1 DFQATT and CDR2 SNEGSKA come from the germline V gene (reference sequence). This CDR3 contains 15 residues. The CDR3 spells CSAIMPTGPTYEQYF. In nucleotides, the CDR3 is TGCAGTGCCATTATGCCGACAGGACCGACCTACGAGCAGTACTTC.

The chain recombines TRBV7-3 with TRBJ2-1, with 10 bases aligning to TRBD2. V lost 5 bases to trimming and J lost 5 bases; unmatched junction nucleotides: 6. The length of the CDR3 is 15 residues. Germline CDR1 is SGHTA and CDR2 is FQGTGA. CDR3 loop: CASSASGSSNNEQFF. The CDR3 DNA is TGTGCCAGCAGCGCTAGCGGGAGTTCTAACAATGAGCAGTTCTTC.

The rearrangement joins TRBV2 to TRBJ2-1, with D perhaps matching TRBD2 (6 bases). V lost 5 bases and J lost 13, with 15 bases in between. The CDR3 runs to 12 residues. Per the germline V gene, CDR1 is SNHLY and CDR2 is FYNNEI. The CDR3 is CASSTGTPGQFF. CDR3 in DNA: TGTGCCAGCAGTACCGGGACTCCGGGTCAGTTCTTC.